This T cell receptor beta chain was captured by sequencing in a study of control samples from healthy donors and cancer patients. Germline V CDR1 and CDR2: SGHRS, YFSETQ. CDR3 length equals 17 residues. V shed 4 bases, J shed 0 bases, and the junction held 10 bases outside the gene matches. Libraries were prepared by immunoSEQ multiplex PCR; TCRdb keeps only in-frame clonotypes and omits some of them. The sample has 200,000 to 250,000 clones; around 94% are singletons. The TCR was taken from a middle-aged man in good health. The chain has TRBV5-1 and TRBJ1-3; 7 nucleotides agree with TRBD1. Specimen: blood. CDR3 region: CASSVGQVLSSGNTIYF. As DNA, the CDR3 is TGCGCCAGCAGCGTAGGACAGGTGCTGAGCTCTGGAAACACCATATATTTT. Filled out from reference TRBV5-1 and TRBJ1-3, the complete variable domain reads KAGVTQTPRYLIKTRGQQVTLSCSPISGHRSVSWYQQTPGQGLQFLFEYFSETQRNKGNFPGRFSGRQFSNSRSEMNVSTLELGDSALYLCASSVGQVLSSGNTIYFGEGSWLTVV.